This T cell receptor beta chain derives from a study of beta chain features in type 1 diabetes. What was sequenced were expressed TCRB transcripts, since all of the isolated RNA had been reverse transcribed. Libraries were prepared by immunoSEQ multiplex PCR; TCRdb keeps only in-frame clonotypes and omits some of them. The repertoire holds 150,000 to 200,000 clones, with roughly 60% as singletons. In its sample, this clone was seen once. The antigen is undetermined. In germline, CDR1 is KGHSH, CDR2 LQKENI. This CDR3 region has 16 residues. V lost 0 bases and J 6 bases, leaving 12 bases between the germline ends. Researchers reported sorting CD4+ naive, central memory, regulatory and stem cell-like memory cells via CD45RO/CCR7/CD25/CD127/CD95/CD27. Study-wide findings and caveats: Researchers report that Type 1 diabetes patients had moderately but significantly shorter TCRB CDR3s across all four CD4+ subsets. A cDNA-based sequencing approach could over-represent cells with high TCR expression. Insertions were fewer and deletions more numerous at VDJ junctions in type 1 diabetes patients. The naive, central memory and Treg TCRB repertoires of patients appeared to be more similar to one another than those of healthy donors.

The receptor's source is a young man with type 1 diabetes. Sequenced: naive CD4+ T cells from blood. This chain connects TRBV18 to TRBJ1-6; D may be TRBD1 (5 bases). The chain's CDR3 is CASSPPVVQGNSPLHF. DNA of the CDR3: TGTGCCAGCTCACCACCGGTGGTTCAGGGTAATTCACCCCTCCACTTT.